The next 23 T cell receptor beta chains were all read from a single sample in a study of shared clonotypes between healthy human individuals. The naive CD8 population came from CD45RO-negative cells selected for CCR7, without terminally differentiated effector memory CD45RA+ cells. Data came from immunoSEQ multiplex PCR; TCRdb stores just in-frame clones and leaves some out. The sample holds 760,000 or so clones, 90% to 97% seen once. Sequenced input: naive CD8+ T cells sorted from blood. Every receptor here comes from a young man in good health.

V usage is TRBV6-5 and J usage is TRBJ2-1; TRBD2 matches at 7 bases. This CDR3 spans 15 amino acids. Trimming at V came to 0 bases and at J to 8 bases, leaving 7 bases not matched to a gene. CDR1 and CDR2 (germline): MNHEY, SVGAGI. CDR3 residues: CASSYSTSIVYEQFF. The CDR3 nucleotides are TGTGCCAGCAGTTACTCGACTAGCATTGTATATGAGCAGTTCTTC.

This clone came up once. The rearrangement joins TRBV29-1 to TRBJ2-7; D possibly corresponds to TRBD2 (5 bases). Germline assignment: CDR1 SQVTM and CDR2 ANQGSEA. The CDR3 is 14 residues long. Deletions cut 4 bases from V and 4 bases from J, with 17 bases between. The CDR3 bases are TGCAGCGTTGGGCCTCGAGGGAGTGGGTACGAGCAGTACTTC. Amino acid sequence: CSVGPRGSGYEQYF.

This chain uses TRBV7-8 with TRBJ2-2; 7 bases are a match to TRBD1. The trim removed 2 bases at V and 5 bases at J, leaving 8 bases unmatched. CDR1 and CDR2 (germline): SGHVS, FQNEAQ. The CDR3 contains 16 residues. CDR3 sequence: CASSLSGQSRTGELFF. The DNA of the CDR3 is TGTGCCAGCAGCTTATCGGGACAGAGTCGGACCGGGGAGCTGTTTTTT.

V usage is TRBV9 and J usage is TRBJ2-7, with D hard to call. Germline V gene sequence: CDR1 SGDLS, CDR2 YYNGEE. The CDR3 extends over 11 amino acids. The V gene lost 4 bases and the J gene lost 0 bases, with 2 bases spanning the gap. CDR3 region: CASSFSYEQYF. The CDR3 bases are TGTGCCAGCAGCTTCTCCTACGAGCAGTACTTC.

V and J are TRBV4-1 and TRBJ1-5; D gene uncertain. Trimming left V 5 bases short and J 4 bases short, with 15 bases between. CDR3 length: 15 amino acids. CDR1 and CDR2 (germline): MGHRA, YSYEKL. For the CDR3, the DNA is TGCGCCAGCAGCTCCCCCGCGCAAGGAAATCAGCCCCAGCATTTT. It specifies CASSSPAQGNQPQHF.

This chain links TRBV7-9 with TRBJ2-1; 16 bases are shared with TRBD2. There are 18 residues in the CDR3. The germline gives CDR1 SEHNR, CDR2 FQNEAQ (reference sequence). V shed 3 bases and J 7 bases; nucleotides not matched to a gene: 9. The CDR3 here is CASSLGLAGGPSSNEQFF. The CDR3 DNA follows: TGTGCCAGCAGCTTGGGACTAGCGGGAGGGCCGTCCTCGAATGAGCAGTTCTTC.

The DNA of the CDR3 is TGTGCCAGCAGCTTAGTGGGCGGGAGGGCCATAGATACGCAGTATTTT. It codes for CASSLVGGRAIDTQYF. The gene calls are TRBV11-2 and TRBJ2-3, with TRBD2 matching 9 bases. Germline V gives CDR1 SGHAT, CDR2 FQNNGV. V shed 1 base and J 5 bases; nucleotides not matched to a gene: 7. The length of the CDR3 is 16 residues. Based on the CDR3 plus reference TRBV11-2 and TRBJ2-3, the full variable domain is EAGVAQSPRYKIIEKRQSVAFWCNPISGHATLYWYQQILGQGPKLLIQFQNNGVVDDSQLPKDRFSAERLKGVDSTLKIQPAKLEDSAVYLCASSLVGGRAIDTQYFGPGTRLTVL.

This chain joins TRBV4-1 and TRBJ1-1; D gene unclear. CDR3 length: 15 amino acids. Germline lookup yields CDR1 MGHRA and CDR2 YSYEKL. Trimming stripped 0 bases from V and 0 bases from J, with 8 bases between. Here the CDR3 reads CASSQDLRMNTEAFF. Written as DNA, the CDR3 is TGCGCCAGCAGCCAAGATCTCCGTATGAACACTGAAGCTTTCTTT.

This sequence joins TRBV7-9 and TRBJ2-1; 9 bases line up with TRBD1. CDR1 is SEHNR and CDR2 is FQNEAQ in the germline V gene (reference sequence). This CDR3 is 16 amino acids long. Unmatched junction bases numbered 4, after V lost 4 bases and J lost 0 bases. DNA for the CDR3: TGTGCCAGCAGCTCACAGGGGGCGGGCTCCTACAATGAGCAGTTCTTC. Its protein product is CASSSQGAGSYNEQFF.

V gene TRBV11-2 combines with J gene TRBJ2-1, with a possible D match to TRBD2 (6 bases). Germline CDR1 SGHAT, CDR2 FQNNGV. The ends were cut back, 4 bases at V and 8 bases at J, with 30 bases in the middle. The CDR3 has 19 amino acids. The CDR3 nucleotides are TGTGCCAGCAGCTCCCCTGGACGGATCGGGAGCTCGACGACAGATGAGCAGTTCTTC. Its translation is CASSSPGRIGSSTTDEQFF. Supplemented by reference TRBV11-2 and TRBJ2-1, the full variable domain reads EAGVAQSPRYKIIEKRQSVAFWCNPISGHATLYWYQQILGQGPKLLIQFQNNGVVDDSQLPKDRFSAERLKGVDSTLKIQPAKLEDSAVYLCASSSPGRIGSSTTDEQFFGPGTRLTVL.

This chain links TRBV7-3 with TRBJ2-7; 11 positions match TRBD2. Germline V gene sequence: CDR1 SGHTA, CDR2 FQGTGA. There are 15 residues in the CDR3. J gave up 3 bases and V 5 bases, and 6 bases lay outside the gene matches. CDR3 amino acids: CASSLSGTSGYEQYF. DNA for the CDR3: TGTGCCAGCAGCCTATCCGGGACTAGCGGCTACGAGCAGTACTTC.

The V call is TRBV6-1, the J call TRBJ2-5; D is unresolved. Trimming took off 4 bases at V and 0 bases at J, with 9 bases between the two ends. CDR1 is MNHNS, CDR2 SASEGT, per germline. This CDR3 spans 14 amino acids. CDR3 nucleotide sequence: TGTGCCAGCAGTGTCGAGGTATACCAAGAGACCCAGTACTTC. Translating it yields CASSVEVYQETQYF.

This clone showed up just once. The chain employs TRBV19 and TRBJ2-3; 7 bases align to TRBD2. Per germline, CDR1 LNHDA and CDR2 SQIVND (reference sequence). The CDR3 extends over 15 amino acids. With V trimmed by 6 bases and J by 1 base, 7 bases remained unmatched. Written as DNA, the CDR3 is TGTGCCAGTAGGCGAGGGACTACGGGCACAGATACGCAGTATTTT. Its translation: CASRRGTTGTDTQYF. The variable domain in full, completed from reference TRBV19 and TRBJ2-3, reads DGGITQSPKYLFRKEGQNVTLSCEQNLNHDAMYWYRQDPGQGLRLIYYSQIVNDFQKGDIAEGYSVSREKKESFPLTVTSAQKNPTAFYLCASRRGTTGTDTQYFGPGTRLTVL.

The chain combines TRBV29-1 with TRBJ2-7; 8 nucleotides align to TRBD1. The germline CDR1 and CDR2 sequences are SQVTM and ANQGSEA. The CDR3 is 13 residues long. With 7 bases clipped from V and 2 bases from J, the junction kept 7 bases outside the gene matches. In DNA form, the CDR3 reads TGCAGCGGGGGGACAGGCGAGACCTACGAGCAGTACTTC. It is translated as CSGGTGETYEQYF.

This clone was recorded a few times. The CDR3 DNA reads as TGTGCTGAGGCAGGACCCAATCAGCCCCAGCATTTT. It specifies CAEAGPNQPQHF. The V call is TRBV6-1, the J call TRBJ1-5; no clear D gene. The CDR3 is 12 amino acids. Germline CDR1 and CDR2: MNHNS and SASEGT.

The chain joins TRBV11-2 to TRBJ2-7; 8 bases are shared with TRBD1. This CDR3 comprises 16 residues. Germline CDR1 SGHAT, CDR2 FQNNGV. V dropped 4 bases and J dropped 3; count of bases not matched to a gene: 11. CDR3 in amino acids: CASSYKPGTGDYEQYF. For the CDR3, the DNA is TGTGCCAGCAGCTATAAACCCGGGACAGGAGACTACGAGCAGTACTTC.

The J gene is TRBJ2-7, the V gene TRBV7-9; the match to TRBD1 covers 7 bases. The CDR3 has 14 amino acids. Looked up from germline, CDR1 is SEHNR and CDR2 is FQNEAQ (reference sequence). V dropped 5 bases and J dropped 8; count of bases not matched to a gene: 12. The CDR3 sequence: CASSPILGGVKQYF. Here the CDR3 DNA reads TGTGCCAGCAGCCCGATATTAGGGGGCGTCAAGCAGTACTTC.

This sequence joins TRBV11-2 and TRBJ2-7; D is ambiguous. From germline, CDR1 is SGHAT and CDR2 FQNNGV. The CDR3 loop spans 11 amino acids. V was clipped by 4 bases and J by 5 bases, with 6 bases between them. The CDR3 loop reads CASSYGDEQYF. The CDR3 nucleotides are TGTGCCAGCAGCTATGGGGACGAGCAGTACTTC.

V gene TRBV7-9 combines with J gene TRBJ2-1; D gene unclear. CDR3 length: 14 residues. Germline V lookup: CDR1 SEHNR, CDR2 FQNEAQ (reference sequence). The V end was cut by 1 base, the J end by 6 bases, with 10 bases between. The CDR3 nucleotides are TGTGCCAGCAGCTTAGTTGAGAGAAGCAATGAGCAGTTCTTC. It encodes CASSLVERSNEQFF.

The J gene is TRBJ2-1, the V gene TRBV28; TRBD2 aligns across 7 bases. CDR1 and CDR2 from the germline V gene are MDHEN and SYDVKM. CDR3 length: 16 residues. V shed 5 bases and J 6 bases; nucleotides not matched to a gene: 13. The CDR3 sequence: CASSTLGTTPGNEQFF. In nucleotides, the CDR3 is TGTGCCAGCAGTACCCTCGGGACTACCCCCGGCAATGAGCAGTTCTTC. Supplemented by reference TRBV28 and TRBJ2-1, the full variable domain reads DVKVTQSSRYLVKRTGEKVFLECVQDMDHENMFWYRQDPGLGLRLIYFSYDVKMKEKGDIPEGYSVSREKKERFSLILESASTNQTSMYLCASSTLGTTPGNEQFFGPGTRLTVL.

The chain is built from TRBV6-5 and TRBJ2-4; unclear D gene. Germline V gene lookup returns CDR1 MNHEY and CDR2 SVGAGI. V lost 3 bases, J lost 2 bases, and 11 bases lay in between. The CDR3 contains 15 residues. The CDR3 reads CASSYLGNSKNIQYF. Here the CDR3 DNA reads TGTGCCAGCAGTTATTTGGGCAATTCCAAAAACATTCAGTACTTC.

The chain carries TRBV5-1 and TRBJ2-3; TRBD2 is a possible D gene (6 bases). Trimming cost V 0 bases and J 1 base, with 21 bases left between them. Germline CDR1 is SGHRS and CDR2 is YFSETQ. The CDR3 consists of 19 residues. The DNA for the CDR3 is TGCGCCAGCAGCTTGGCCGATCCCGGGGGAAGGTGGGGCACAGATACGCAGTATTTT. The encoded protein is CASSLADPGGRWGTDTQYF.

The chain uses TRBV7-9 and TRBJ1-1; 8 bases are shared with TRBD1. Losses at the gene ends were 5 bases for V and 4 bases for J; bases not matched to a gene: 12. This CDR3 is 16 amino acids long. Germline CDR1 SEHNR, CDR2 FQNEAQ (reference sequence). The CDR3, as DNA: TGTGCCAGCAGCCAAGATTCAGGGGGCGTAGTCACTGAAGCTTTCTTT. This encodes CASSQDSGGVVTEAFF.